This T cell receptor (beta chain) was identified during a study of shared clonotypes between healthy human individuals (dated by TCRdb to 2018 to 2021). Notes on the research overall: Three men and two women, aged 18 to 49 years, made up the cohort. Per donor, three plates each were used for CD4 naive and CD4 memory, two for CD8 naive, and one for CD8 memory. Blood TCR repertoires of about 5 healthy adults were deeply sequenced to estimate repertoire size and the extent of clonotype sharing between individuals. To increase sequencing depth and limit assay-specific biases, different laboratories used diverse techniques to prepare libraries and sequence TCR repertoires. Per donor, leukapheresis produced somewhere between about 0.94 and 9.5 billion PBMCs.

The germline V gene yields SGHTA for CDR1 and FQGTGA for CDR2. From its cysteine to its phenylalanine, the CDR3 spans 15 amino acids. The only DNA kept is the CDR3, 45 bases in frame from the first base. For this chain, trimming is 5 bases at the V end and 4 bases at the J end, and the number of junction bases without a gene match is 5. Overall study results and their limits: Sampling was limited to blood, and TCR repertoires in tissue likely differ from TCR repertoires in blood. Clonotypes shared by all four sorted-subset donors showed higher generation probabilities than non-shared clonotypes. Pairwise subsampling led to the expectation that sequencing depth would affect the degree of clonotype sharing among donors. About 5% of naive CD4, 3% to 4% of naive CD8, 2.3% of memory CD4, and 0.4% of memory CD8 clonotypes were shared across four donors. The small number of donors limited the genetic and exposure-history diversity represented. Incomplete sequencing was indicated by rarefaction of sorted-subset datasets, despite the large sequencing depth. Larger estimated clonotype richness was generally found for naive subsets than for memory subsets.

Healthy HIV-negative adults with no recently reported acute infections or vaccinations were included as donors. Only Caucasian adults living in Nashville, Tennessee, USA were represented among the donors. CD4+ T cells were enriched through magnetic negative selection, after which naive cells were positively selected on CD45RA and the remaining negative fraction served as the memory subset. Blood was obtained by leukapheresis, after which PBMCs were separated by Ficoll-Histopaque density gradient centrifugation and cryopreserved in liquid nitrogen vapor phase. Analytical flow cytometry was used to check the purity and quantity of each magnetically sorted T cell population. Each sorted fraction had its genomic DNA isolated and then quantified by UV absorbance on a Nanodrop 2000c. Using the deep immunoSEQ assay, multiplex PCR amplified TCR CDR3 regions from genomic DNA. Extracted genomic DNA from each cell subset was spread evenly across all wells of several immunoSEQ 96-well plates, with each plate serving as a replicate. For sorted subsets, about 220 ng of genomic DNA, equivalent to some 33,000 T cell genomes, went into each replicate PCR. The purified libraries were quantified using a Qubit 3.0 fluorometer, sized with a Bioanalyzer 2100, and then quantified again using the KAPA Library Quantification kit. A separate single-read 150-cycle Illumina NextSeq 550 flow cell was used to sequence each immunoSEQ 96-well plate. The original pipeline was this. Because the immunoSEQ output held only junctional sequences and lacked quality scores, the filtering could not match the filtering applied to full-length reads. Sequences were annotated with PyIR, a Python wrapper for IgBLAST v1.9, using IMGT germline references to assign V/J genes and CDR3. Any read was removed if the V/J assignment was weak (E-value above 1e-6), the CDR3 was missing, or the read contained stop codons, out-of-frame junctions, or ambiguous translated residues. V3J clonotypes were defined as sequences sharing the same inferred V gene, J gene, and CDR3 amino acid sequence. To compute the percentage overlap between repertoires, the number of shared unique clonotypes was divided by the size of the smaller repertoire. Repertoire richness was assessed with RTK rarefaction, the Chao1 estimator, and Recon v2.1 estimates of unobserved clonotypes. Generation probabilities for all TCRbeta clonotypes obtained by the gDNA method from a few donors were computed using OLGA. The table comes from immuneACCESS by way of TCRdb, which keeps in-frame sequences with V and J called. Part of the clones is missing from these tables; in studies checked, under half for an unresolved V gene and the rest for unknown reasons. That table gives V, J and clone size, and the DNA gave D and trimming. The sample records about 2 million clones, over 85% of which are singletons. The ten largest make up 0.1% to 0.15% of the sample.

For this clone: This clone's antigen is unknown. Base quality data are lacking; no much larger clone is found one base away.

The chain links TRBV7-3 with TRBJ2-1; 10 bases in the middle match TRBD1. The sample was naive CD4+ T cells sorted from blood. The cell subset or site label of this sample denotes: CD45RA+ positively selected. The sequence was obtained from a man between 18 and 29 years old in good health. The CDR3 amino acid sequence is: CASSPGTGVYNEQFF. The DNA is as follows: TGTGCCAGCAGCCCAGGGACAGGGGTTTACAATGAGCAGTTCTTC.